One TCR beta chain is described in this entry. The junction differs from germline at one of its ends, possibly a read error. The V gene's germline CDR1 is LGHNA and CDR2 YNFKEQ. This CDR3 spans 14 amino acids. Participant age was roughly 18 to 89 years, and participants resided in about two dozen US areas. Participant-given clinical history determined each cohort assignment. The record originates from a study of blood T cell repertoires in COVID-19. Turning to the study itself: Sites in the United States, Italy and Spain provided acute and convalescent COVID-19 samples.

As processed by the authors: Nucleated cell number was recorded as an estimate derived from reference gene primer amplification. Sequenced by immunoSEQ multiplex PCR; TCRdb stores in-frame clones only, minus some. That table supplies the V and J calls and clone size; D and trimming were determined from the DNA. The sample has approximately 260,000 clones, approximately 88% seen once. Sequencing was done on a sample of PBMCs or T cells enriched from blood (not recorded which). This clonotype originated in a woman aged 40 to 50 with acute COVID-19. The chain recombines TRBV4-2 with TRBJ2-3; D remains ambiguous. The CDR3 region has the DNA TGTGCCAGCAACCAACCCGGTATCCCAGATACGCAGTATTTT. Translated, it gives CASNQPGIPDTQYF.